This TCR beta chain was obtained from a study of CD8 T cells in ankylosing spondylitis. TCRdb fed the 5' RACE reads into MiXCR, producing one record per CDR3 protein. The sample yields about 320,000 distinct CDR3 sequences, around 10% seen once. V was trimmed by 7 bases and J by 4 bases, leaving 15 bases between them. The CDR3 contains 14 residues. The germline CDR1 and CDR2 sequences are KGHSH and LQKENI. Ten or more counts support this clonotype. The genes are TRBV18 and TRBJ2-3; possibly TRBD2 for D (6 bases). The sample was blood, either unsorted or a sorted T cell fraction (not recorded which). This TCR derives from a female donor with ankylosing spondylitis or in good health (not recorded which). The CDR3 coding sequence is TGTGCCAGCTTAGATTTAGCGGCAGCAGATACGCAGTATTTT. Translating it yields CASLDLAAADTQYF.